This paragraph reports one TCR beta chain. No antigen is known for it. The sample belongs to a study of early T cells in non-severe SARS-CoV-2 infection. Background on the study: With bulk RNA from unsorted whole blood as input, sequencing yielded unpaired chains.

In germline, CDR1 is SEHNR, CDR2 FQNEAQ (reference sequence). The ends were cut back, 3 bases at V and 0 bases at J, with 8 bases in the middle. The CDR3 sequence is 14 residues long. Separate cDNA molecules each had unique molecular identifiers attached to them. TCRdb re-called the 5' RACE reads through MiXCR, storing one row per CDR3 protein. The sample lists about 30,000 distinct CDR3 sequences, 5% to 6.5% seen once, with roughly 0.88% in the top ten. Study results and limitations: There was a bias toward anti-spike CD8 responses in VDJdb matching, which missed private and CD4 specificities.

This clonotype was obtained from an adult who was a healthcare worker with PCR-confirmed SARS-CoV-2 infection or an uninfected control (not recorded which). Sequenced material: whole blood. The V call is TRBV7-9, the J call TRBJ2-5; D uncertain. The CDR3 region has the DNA TGTGCCAGCAGCTTTTATTCTAACCAAGAGACCCAGTACTTC. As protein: CASSFYSNQETQYF.